The next 5 T cell receptor beta chains were all read from a single sample in a study of T cell repertoires in cytomegalovirus infection. TCRdb re-called the reads through MiXCR, storing one row per CDR3 protein. The repertoire holds fewer than 700,000 distinct CDR3 sequences, with roughly 26% as singletons. The specimen sequenced was CD8+ T cells from PBMCs. All receptors derive from a human donor in good health (CMV status not recorded). Some clones in this sample may be carry-over from other donors' samples.

This clonotype was detected a few times. This chain joins TRBV29-1 and TRBJ2-7; TRBD1 agrees at 9 bases. The germline CDR1 and CDR2 sequences are SQVTM and ANQGSEA. The CDR3 length is 13 residues. The V and J ends lost 5 bases and 3 bases, in that order; junction bases with no gene match: 5. CDR3 amino acids: CSVNPGQGYEQYF. DNA for the CDR3: TGCAGCGTTAATCCGGGACAGGGCTACGAGCAGTACTTC.

The J gene is TRBJ2-1, the V gene TRBV12-3 or TRBV12-4; the D gene is possibly TRBD1 (6 bases). The V gene lost 6 bases and the J gene lost 3 bases, with 21 bases spanning the gap. The CDR3 totals 17 residues. The DNA of the CDR3 is TGTGCCAGCAGCCAGCTTGCTCCGGGACAACACTACAATGAGCAGTTCTTC. Translation gives CASSQLAPGQHYNEQFF.

The J gene is TRBJ2-7, the V gene TRBV6-2 or TRBV6-3, with D possibly matching TRBD2 (6 bases). This CDR3 is 13 amino acids long. The germline CDR1 and CDR2 sequences are MNHEY and SVGEGT. Trimming pared 2 bases from V and 6 bases from J, leaving 11 bases between. CDR3 amino acids: CASSYNGGVEQYV. CDR3 bases: TGTGCCAGCAGTTACAACGGGGGAGTCGAGCAGTACGTC.

The chain recombines TRBV27 with TRBJ2-1, with D perhaps TRBD1 (5 bases). The germline CDR1 and CDR2 sequences are MNHEY and SMNVEV (reference sequence). V lost 6 bases and J 5 bases, leaving 8 bases between the germline ends. The CDR3 has 12 residues. The CDR3 loop is CASRMGHNEQFF. CDR3 sequence (DNA): TGTGCCAGCAGAATGGGGCACAATGAGCAGTTCTTC.

The chain recombines TRBV29-1 with TRBJ2-1; maybe TRBD1 (6 bases). This CDR3 is built from 16 residues. V lost 3 bases and J lost 1, with 16 bases in between. Germline CDR1 reads SQVTM; CDR2 reads ANQGSEA. CDR3 sequence: CSVDGTKDRSYNEQFF. The CDR3 bases are TGCAGCGTTGATGGGACGAAGGACAGATCCTACAATGAGCAGTTCTTC.